A single sample gave rise to the 19 T cell receptor beta chains below, sequenced in a study of shared clonotypes between healthy human individuals (TCRdb year 2020). For the CD8 naive samples, CD45RO-negative cells were positively selected for CCR7, yielding a CD45RA+CCR7+ population from which TemRA cells were excluded. Libraries were built with the immunoSEQ multiplex PCR assay. TCRdb holds this immuneACCESS table with in-frame rearrangements only. Some clones are missing; in checked studies, unresolved V genes explain under half, and the rest has no known cause. Present in this sample are about 2.1 million clones, just under 95% of which were seen just once. The top ten constitute over 1.5% of the sample. The sample consisted of naive CD8+ T cells from PBMCs. In the paper's terms, the cell subset or site label means: CD45RA+CCR7+. The source is a man between 18 and 35 years old in good health. Some clones in this sample may be carry-over from other donors' samples.

V gene TRBV29-1 combines with J gene TRBJ2-1; D is unclear. The V gene lost 6 bases and the J gene lost 1 base, with 13 bases spanning the gap. Germline V CDR1 and CDR2: SQVTM, ANQGSEA. The CDR3 runs 14 residues. CDR3 residues: CSVQTTRSYNEQFF. The CDR3 coding sequence is TGCAGCGTCCAGACCACACGTTCCTACAATGAGCAGTTCTTC.

This chain links TRBV5-1 with TRBJ2-3, with 12 bases that match TRBD1. The CDR3 totals 17 residues. With 7 bases clipped from V and 5 bases from J, the junction kept 14 bases outside the gene matches. The germline V gene has CDR1 SGHRS and CDR2 YFSETQ. In DNA form, the CDR3 reads TGCGCCAGCGGCTGGGACAGGGGGCGACTAGCGCTAGATACGCAGTATTTT. Its protein product is CASGWDRGRLALDTQYF.

This chain joins TRBV7-8 and TRBJ1-3; D unresolved. V shed 2 bases and J shed 1 base, with 9 bases lying between them. The germline gives CDR1 SGHVS, CDR2 FQNEAQ. The CDR3 spans 15 residues. DNA for the CDR3: TGTGCCAGCAGCTTAATAAGGAAATCTGGAAACACCATATATTTT. The encoded protein is CASSLIRKSGNTIYF.

The gene calls are TRBV7-9 and TRBJ1-2; D is unclear. CDR1 is SEHNR, CDR2 FQNEAQ, per germline (reference sequence). Trimming removed 3 bases at V and 6 bases at J, with 11 bases between. CDR3 length: 13 residues. The CDR3 DNA sequence: TGTGCCAGCAGCTTTCAAGGATCGGATGGCTACACCTTC. Translating gives CASSFQGSDGYTF.

The rearrangement uses TRBV5-1 and TRBJ2-7, with D perhaps given as TRBD1 or TRBD2 (5 bases each). The CDR3 totals 14 residues. Germline V gene sequence: CDR1 SGHRS, CDR2 YFSETQ. The V end lost 0 bases, the J end lost 5 bases, and 12 bases lay between the germline ends. The CDR3 DNA is TGCGCCAGCAGCTTGGCGGCAGGGACCCACGAGCAGTACTTC. It yields the protein CASSLAAGTHEQYF.

The table lists this clone with a few counts. The sample holds other DNA sequences that translate to the same CDR3. The rearrangement joins TRBV27 to TRBJ1-1, with unresolved D. The CDR3 loop spans 13 amino acids. Trimming took 3 bases from V and 1 from J, leaving 6 bases between them. Germline V gives CDR1 MNHEY, CDR2 SMNVEV (reference sequence). The DNA of the CDR3 is TGTGCCAGCAGTTTTAGTGCGAACACTGAAGCTTTCTTT. Residues: CASSFSANTEAFF.

The chain links TRBV4-2 to TRBJ2-7, with D hard to call. The length of the CDR3 is 15 residues. Germline-derived CDR1 and CDR2 are LGHNA and YNFKEQ. The V end was cut by 3 bases, the J end by 7 bases, with 19 bases between. CDR3 nucleotides: TGTGCCAGCAGCCAGGCCTTAGGTGGAGAGCTTGAGCAGTACTTC. Protein: CASSQALGGELEQYF.

CDR3 sequence reads: CASSVGLAGGPSYEQYF. CDR3 in DNA: TGTGCCAGCAGCGTAGGACTAGCGGGAGGGCCGTCCTACGAGCAGTACTTC. The chain combines TRBV9 with TRBJ2-7, with 14 positions matching TRBD2. The CDR3 is 17 residues long. The germline V gene has CDR1 SGDLS and CDR2 YYNGEE. Trimming took 0 bases from V and 1 from J; bases not matched to a gene: 3.

This chain connects TRBV19 to TRBJ1-4, with D maybe TRBD1 (5 bases). The V end was cut by 7 bases, the J end by 7 bases, with 16 bases between. Germline CDR1 and CDR2: LNHDA and SQIVND (reference sequence). This CDR3 region has 14 residues. The chain's CDR3 is CASTQVGRAEKLFF. The CDR3 DNA reads as TGTGCCAGTACCCAAGTGGGACGGGCTGAAAAACTGTTTTTT. The full variable domain, its missing parts supplied by reference TRBV19 and TRBJ1-4, is DGGITQSPKYLFRKEGQNVTLSCEQNLNHDAMYWYRQDPGQGLRLIYYSQIVNDFQKGDIAEGYSVSREKKESFPLTVTSAQKNPTAFYLCASTQVGRAEKLFFGSGTQLSVL.

The chain uses TRBV9 and TRBJ2-1, with D maybe TRBD2 (5 bases). The germline V and J ends were trimmed by 4 bases and 2 bases, with 10 bases remaining between them. Germline CDR1 is SGDLS and CDR2 is YYNGEE. CDR3 size: 14 residues. CDR3 sequence (DNA): TGTGCCAGCAGCCCCGACTATACCTACAATGAGCAGTTCTTC. Encoded protein: CASSPDYTYNEQFF.

J is TRBJ1-4 and V is TRBV7-6, with unresolved D. The germline V gene has CDR1 SGHVS and CDR2 FNYEAQ. The V and J ends lost 5 bases and 4 bases respectively, with 14 bases between them. The CDR3 consists of 15 residues. CDR3 coding DNA: TGTGCCAGCAGCCTTTTTGCGGGAATTAATGAAAAACTGTTTTTT. Protein product: CASSLFAGINEKLFF.

This clone came up a few times. The rearrangement joins TRBV19 to TRBJ1-5, with D unresolved. Germline assignment: CDR1 LNHDA and CDR2 SQIVND (reference sequence). The CDR3 is made up of 18 amino acids. Deletions cut 3 bases from V and 7 bases from J, with 25 bases between. The CDR3 spells CASSIAAFRRRTGQPQHF. The CDR3 coding sequence is TGTGCCAGTAGTATCGCGGCCTTCCGCAGAAGGACGGGGCAGCCCCAGCATTTT.

The V and J genes are TRBV7-3 and TRBJ2-1, with 7 bases matching TRBD2. The CDR3 consists of 15 residues. The germline gives CDR1 SGHTA, CDR2 FQGTGA. The junction had 5 bases not matched to a gene; V was cut back by 5 bases and J by 1 base. Written as DNA, the CDR3 is TGTGCCAGCAGCCCCTGGACTAGTTCCTACAATGAGCAGTTCTTC. Protein: CASSPWTSSYNEQFF.

The V call is TRBV15, the J call TRBJ2-1, with D perhaps assigned TRBD1 or TRBD2 (6 bases each). V lost 6 bases and J lost 6, with 12 bases in between. This CDR3 has 13 residues. Germline CDR1 reads LNHNV; CDR2 reads YYDKDF (reference sequence). DNA for the CDR3: TGTGCCACCAGTGGGGGGCGCATCAATGAGCAGTTCTTC. It translates to CATSGGRINEQFF.

V usage is TRBV7-9 and J usage is TRBJ2-5, with 10 bases fitting TRBD1. The ends lost 9 bases at V and 1 base at J; junction bases unmatched: 8. The CDR3 totals 15 residues. Germline loops: CDR1 SEHNR, CDR2 FQNEAQ (reference sequence). The CDR3 loop is CARMTGGISQETQYF. The CDR3, as DNA: TGTGCCAGAATGACAGGGGGCATTAGCCAAGAGACCCAGTACTTC. The entire variable domain, with the rest obtained from reference TRBV7-9 and TRBJ2-5, is as follows: DTGVSQNPRHKITKRGQNVTFRCDPISEHNRLYWYRQTLGQGPEFLTYFQNEAQLEKSRLLSDRFSAERPKGSFSTLEIQRTEQGDSAMYLCARMTGGISQETQYFGPGTRLLVL.

The chain employs TRBV27 and TRBJ2-5, with 10 bases aligning to TRBD2. CDR1 and CDR2 from the germline V gene are MNHEY and SMNVEV (reference sequence). This CDR3 has 17 residues. J was trimmed by 2 bases and V by 6 bases; bases with no gene match: 12. CDR3 DNA: TGTGCCAGCAGCCCAAGGGCGGGACTAGCGCTGCAAGAGACCCAGTACTTC. It yields the protein CASSPRAGLALQETQYF.

The chain links TRBV27 to TRBJ1-2, with D possibly being TRBD1 (6 bases). Trimming cost V 0 bases and J 4 bases, with 15 bases left between them. The CDR3 has 16 residues. CDR1 is MNHEY, CDR2 SMNVEV, per germline (reference sequence). The CDR3 region is CASSLSGRGLLYGYTF. For the CDR3, the DNA is TGTGCCAGCAGTTTATCTGGCAGGGGCCTACTCTATGGCTACACCTTC.

The V and J genes are TRBV19 and TRBJ1-5; D remains unclear. V shed 5 bases and J shed 5 bases, with 10 bases lying between them. The CDR3 contains 13 residues. CDR1 LNHDA and CDR2 SQIVND come from the germline V gene (reference sequence). This chain's CDR3 is CASSPSGYQPQHF. CDR3 nucleotides: TGTGCCAGTAGTCCCTCCGGGTATCAGCCCCAGCATTTT.

The CDR3 loop is CASSPSGRAHNEQFF. In DNA form, the CDR3 reads TGTGCCAGCAGCCCGAGCGGGAGGGCCCACAATGAGCAGTTCTTC. The V call is TRBV9, the J call TRBJ2-1; 10 positions match TRBD2. The ends lost 4 bases at V and 5 bases at J; junction bases unmatched: 6. The germline gives CDR1 SGDLS, CDR2 YYNGEE. The CDR3 totals 15 residues.